This T cell receptor beta chain was found in a study of graft-versus-host responses after intestinal transplantation. Whole-study context: Recipients uniformly received anti-thymocyte globulin induction, followed by tacrolimus and steroids for two to four years.

This table comes from immunoSEQ multiplex PCR, and its TCRdb copy is limited to in-frame clones, with some not included. The table lists over 20,000 clones, about half of them singletons. General study results and limits: Patients who carried graft-donor T cell macrochimerism also had high graft-versus-host to host-versus-graft clonal ratios in their allografts.

CDR3 length: 13 residues. Germline CDR1 SGHRS, CDR2 YFSETQ. Trimming stripped 7 bases from V and 6 bases from J, with 14 bases between. The receptor comes from a human patient who received an intestinal transplant. The source was alloreactive CD4+ T cells from a mixed lymphocyte reaction culture, collected before intestinal transplant. The subset denotes: CFSE-low proliferating T cells sorted from approximately 6-day pre-transplant mixed lymphocyte reaction (GvH or HvG direction). The chain recombines TRBV5-1 with TRBJ1-5; D might be TRBD1 (5 bases). CDR3 sequence reads: CASRGEGGQPQHF. The CDR3 bases are TGCGCCAGCCGAGGGGAGGGTGGTCAGCCCCAGCATTTT.